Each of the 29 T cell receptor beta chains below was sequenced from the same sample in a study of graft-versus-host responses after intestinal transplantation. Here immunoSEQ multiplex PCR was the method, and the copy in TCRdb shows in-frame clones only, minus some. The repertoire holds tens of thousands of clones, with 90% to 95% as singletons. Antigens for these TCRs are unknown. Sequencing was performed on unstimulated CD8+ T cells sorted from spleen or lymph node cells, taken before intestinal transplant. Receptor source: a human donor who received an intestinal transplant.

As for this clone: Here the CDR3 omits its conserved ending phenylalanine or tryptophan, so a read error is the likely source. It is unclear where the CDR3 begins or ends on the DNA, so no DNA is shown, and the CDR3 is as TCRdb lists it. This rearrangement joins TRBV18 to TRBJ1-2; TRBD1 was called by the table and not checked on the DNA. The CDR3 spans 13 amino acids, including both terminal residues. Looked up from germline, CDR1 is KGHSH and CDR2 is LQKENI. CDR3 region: CASSPYVGTGQLY.

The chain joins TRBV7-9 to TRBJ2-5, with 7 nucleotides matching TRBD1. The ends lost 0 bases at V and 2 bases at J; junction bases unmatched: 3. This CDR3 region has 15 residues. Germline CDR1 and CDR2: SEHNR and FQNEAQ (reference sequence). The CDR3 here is CASSLARGKQETQYF. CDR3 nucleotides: TGTGCCAGCAGCTTAGCCAGGGGGAAGCAAGAGACCCAGTACTTC.

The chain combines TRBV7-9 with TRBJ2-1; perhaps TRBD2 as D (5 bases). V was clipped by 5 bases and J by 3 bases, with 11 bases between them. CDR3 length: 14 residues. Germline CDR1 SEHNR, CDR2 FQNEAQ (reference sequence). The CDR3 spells CASSPRGLYNEQFF. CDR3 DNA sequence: TGTGCCAGCAGCCCCCGCGGACTCTACAATGAGCAGTTCTTC.

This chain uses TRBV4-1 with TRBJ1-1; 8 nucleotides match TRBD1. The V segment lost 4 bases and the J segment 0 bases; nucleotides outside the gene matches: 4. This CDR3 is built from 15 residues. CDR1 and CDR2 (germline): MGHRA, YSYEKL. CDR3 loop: CASSPRTGLNTEAFF. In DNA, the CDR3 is TGCGCCAGCAGCCCCCGGACAGGGCTGAACACTGAAGCTTTCTTT.

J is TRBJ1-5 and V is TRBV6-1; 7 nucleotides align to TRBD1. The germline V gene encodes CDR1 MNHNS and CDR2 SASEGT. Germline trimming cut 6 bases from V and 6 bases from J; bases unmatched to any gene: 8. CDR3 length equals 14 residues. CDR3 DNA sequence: TGTGCCAGCAGCCACGACAGGGAGGCTCAGCCCCAGCATTTT. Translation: CASSHDREAQPQHF.

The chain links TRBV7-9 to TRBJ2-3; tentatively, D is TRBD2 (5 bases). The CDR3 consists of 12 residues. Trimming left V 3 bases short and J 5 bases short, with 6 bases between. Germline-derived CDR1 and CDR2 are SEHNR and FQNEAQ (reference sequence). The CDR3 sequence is CASSFREDTQYF. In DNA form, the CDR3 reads TGTGCCAGCAGCTTCCGGGAAGATACGCAGTATTTT. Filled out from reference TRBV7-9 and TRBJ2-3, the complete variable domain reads DTGVSQNPRHKITKRGQNVTFRCDPISEHNRLYWYRQTLGQGPEFLTYFQNEAQLEKSRLLSDRFSAERPKGSFSTLEIQRTEQGDSAMYLCASSFREDTQYFGPGTRLTVL.

The CDR3 DNA reads as TGTGCCAGCAGCGAGAGACAGGGAGGCACCGGGGAGCTGTTTTTT. It translates to CASSERQGGTGELFF. The rearrangement uses TRBV9 and TRBJ2-2; D perhaps matches TRBD1 (7 bases). This CDR3 contains 15 residues. Trimming removed 3 bases from V and 4 bases from J, with 13 bases in between. Per germline, CDR1 SGDLS and CDR2 YYNGEE. Using reference TRBV9 and TRBJ2-2 for the parts outside the CDR3, the full variable domain is DSGVTQTPKHLITATGQRVTLRCSPRSGDLSVYWYQQSLDQGLQFLIQYYNGEERAKGNILERFSAQQFPDLHSELNLSSLELGDSALYFCASSERQGGTGELFFGEGSRLTVL.

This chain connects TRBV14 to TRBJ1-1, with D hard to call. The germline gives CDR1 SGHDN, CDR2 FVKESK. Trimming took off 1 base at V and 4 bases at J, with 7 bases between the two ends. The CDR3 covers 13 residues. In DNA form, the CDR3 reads TGTGCCAGCAGCCAAGGTCCGGGCACTGAAGCTTTCTTT. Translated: CASSQGPGTEAFF. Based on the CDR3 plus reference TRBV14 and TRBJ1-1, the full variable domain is EAGVTQFPSHSVIEKGQTVTLRCDPISGHDNLYWYRRVMGKEIKFLLHFVKESKQDESGMPNNRFLAERTGGTYSTLKVQPAELEDSGVYFCASSQGPGTEAFFGQGTRLTVV.

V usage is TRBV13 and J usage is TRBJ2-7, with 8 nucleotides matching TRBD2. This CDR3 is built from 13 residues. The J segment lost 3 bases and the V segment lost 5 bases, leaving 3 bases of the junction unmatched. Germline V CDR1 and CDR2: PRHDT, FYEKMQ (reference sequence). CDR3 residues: CASSQAGVYEQYF. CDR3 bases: TGTGCCAGCAGCCAAGCGGGAGTCTACGAGCAGTACTTC.

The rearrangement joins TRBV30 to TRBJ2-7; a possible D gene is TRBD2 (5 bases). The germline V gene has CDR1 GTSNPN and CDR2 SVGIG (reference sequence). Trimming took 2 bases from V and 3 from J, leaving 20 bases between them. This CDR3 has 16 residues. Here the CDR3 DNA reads TGTGCCTGGAGTCCCCTCCGGGGAGCCCGCGGCTACGAGCAGTACTTC. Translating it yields CAWSPLRGARGYEQYF.

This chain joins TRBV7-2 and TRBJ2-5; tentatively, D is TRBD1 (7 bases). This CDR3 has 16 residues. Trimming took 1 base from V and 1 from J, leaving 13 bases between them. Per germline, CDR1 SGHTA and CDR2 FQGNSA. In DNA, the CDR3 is TGTGCCAGCAGCTTAGGCAGGGGGGACCCCCAAGAGACCCAGTACTTC. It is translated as CASSLGRGDPQETQYF. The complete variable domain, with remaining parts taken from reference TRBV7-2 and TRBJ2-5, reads GAGVSQSPSNKVTEKGKDVELRCDPISGHTALYWYRQSLGQGLEFLIYFQGNSAPDKSGLPSDRFSAERTGGSVSTLTIQRTQQEDSAVYLCASSLGRGDPQETQYFGPGTRLLVL.

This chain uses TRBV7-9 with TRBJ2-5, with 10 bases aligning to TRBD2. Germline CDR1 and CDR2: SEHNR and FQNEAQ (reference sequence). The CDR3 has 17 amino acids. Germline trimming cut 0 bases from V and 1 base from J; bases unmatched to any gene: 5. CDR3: CASSLAPLAGAQETQYF. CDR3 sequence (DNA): TGTGCCAGCAGCTTAGCCCCGCTAGCGGGGGCCCAAGAGACCCAGTACTTC.

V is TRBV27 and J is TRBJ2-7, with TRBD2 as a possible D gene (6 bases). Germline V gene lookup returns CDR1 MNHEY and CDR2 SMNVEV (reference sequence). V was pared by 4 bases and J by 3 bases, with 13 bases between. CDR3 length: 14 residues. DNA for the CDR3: TGTGCCAGCAGTTCCAACGGGGGTGGCTACGAGCAGTACTTC. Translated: CASSSNGGGYEQYF.

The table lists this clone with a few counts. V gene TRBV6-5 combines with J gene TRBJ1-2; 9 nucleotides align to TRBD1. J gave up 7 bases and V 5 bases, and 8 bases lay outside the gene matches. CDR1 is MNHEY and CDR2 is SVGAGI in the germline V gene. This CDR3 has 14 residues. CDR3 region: CASSPAGQGFGYTF. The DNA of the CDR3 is TGTGCCAGCAGTCCCGCGGGACAGGGATTTGGCTACACCTTC.

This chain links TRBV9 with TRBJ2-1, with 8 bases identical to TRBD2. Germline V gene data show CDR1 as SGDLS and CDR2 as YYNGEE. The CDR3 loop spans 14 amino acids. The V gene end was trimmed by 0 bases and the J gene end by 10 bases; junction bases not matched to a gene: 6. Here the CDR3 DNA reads TGTGCCAGCAGCGTAGGGGCTAGCGGGCGAGAGCAGTTCTTC. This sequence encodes CASSVGASGREQFF.

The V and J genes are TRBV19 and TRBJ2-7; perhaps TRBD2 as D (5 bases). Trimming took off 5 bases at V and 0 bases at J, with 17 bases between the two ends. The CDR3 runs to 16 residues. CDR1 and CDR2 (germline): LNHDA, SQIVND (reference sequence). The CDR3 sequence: CASSARLFMSSYEQYF. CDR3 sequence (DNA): TGTGCCAGTAGTGCGAGACTATTCATGAGCTCCTACGAGCAGTACTTC.

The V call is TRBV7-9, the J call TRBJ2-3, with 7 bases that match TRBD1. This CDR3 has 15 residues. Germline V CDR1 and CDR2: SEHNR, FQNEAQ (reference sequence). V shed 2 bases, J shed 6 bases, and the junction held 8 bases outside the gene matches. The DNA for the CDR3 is TGTGCCAGCAGCTTAAGGACAGGAGAGGGGGATACGCAGTATTTT. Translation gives CASSLRTGEGDTQYF.

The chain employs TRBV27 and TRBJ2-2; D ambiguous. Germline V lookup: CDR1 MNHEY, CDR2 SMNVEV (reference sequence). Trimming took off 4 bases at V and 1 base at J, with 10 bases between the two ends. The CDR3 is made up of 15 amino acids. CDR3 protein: CASSSPLMNTGELFF. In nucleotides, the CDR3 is TGTGCCAGCAGTTCCCCCTTAATGAACACCGGGGAGCTGTTTTTT.

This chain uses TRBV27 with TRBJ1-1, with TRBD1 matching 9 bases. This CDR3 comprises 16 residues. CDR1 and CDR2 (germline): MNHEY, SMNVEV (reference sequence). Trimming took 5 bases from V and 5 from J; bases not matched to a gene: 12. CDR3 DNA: TGTGCCAGCAGTCCTGGGACAGGGTATGGCTGGACTGAAGCTTTCTTT. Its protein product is CASSPGTGYGWTEAFF.

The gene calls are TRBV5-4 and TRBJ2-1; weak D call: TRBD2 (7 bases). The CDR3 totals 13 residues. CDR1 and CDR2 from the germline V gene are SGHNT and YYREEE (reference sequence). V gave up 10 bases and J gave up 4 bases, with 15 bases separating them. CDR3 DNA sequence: TGTGCCTGGGGGGGCTTCGGATACAATGAGCAGTTCTTC. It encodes CAWGGFGYNEQFF.

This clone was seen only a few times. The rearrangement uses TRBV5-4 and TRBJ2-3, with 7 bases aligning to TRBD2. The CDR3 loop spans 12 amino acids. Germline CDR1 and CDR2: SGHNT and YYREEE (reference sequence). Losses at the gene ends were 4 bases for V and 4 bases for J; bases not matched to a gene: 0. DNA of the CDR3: TGTGCCAGCAGCGGACTAGCAGATACGCAGTATTTT. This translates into CASSGLADTQYF.

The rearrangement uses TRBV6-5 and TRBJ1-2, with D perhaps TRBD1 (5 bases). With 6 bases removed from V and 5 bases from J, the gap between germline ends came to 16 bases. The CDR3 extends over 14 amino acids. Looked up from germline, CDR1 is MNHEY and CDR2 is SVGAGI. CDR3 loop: CASSPRGVLYGYTF. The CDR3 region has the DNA TGTGCCAGCAGCCCGCGGGGGGTCCTATATGGCTACACCTTC.

CDR3 amino acids: CAWSATRQGSTGNTIYF. CDR3 coding DNA: TGTGCCTGGAGTGCCACCCGACAGGGGTCAACTGGAAACACCATATATTTT. The rearrangement joins TRBV30 to TRBJ1-3, with 8 bases that match TRBD1. The length of the CDR3 is 17 residues. Losses at the gene ends were 1 base for V and 2 bases for J; bases not matched to a gene: 10. Germline lookup yields CDR1 GTSNPN and CDR2 SVGIG (reference sequence).

In DNA form, the CDR3 reads TGTGCCAGCAGCCCCGGGACTAGGGTCCCAGATACGCAGTATTTT. Translating it yields CASSPGTRVPDTQYF. V gene TRBV11-2 combines with J gene TRBJ2-3, with 8 bases aligning to TRBD2. V lost 5 bases, J lost 4 bases, and 8 bases stayed unmatched. The length of the CDR3 is 15 residues. Germline values: CDR1 SGHAT, CDR2 FQNNGV.

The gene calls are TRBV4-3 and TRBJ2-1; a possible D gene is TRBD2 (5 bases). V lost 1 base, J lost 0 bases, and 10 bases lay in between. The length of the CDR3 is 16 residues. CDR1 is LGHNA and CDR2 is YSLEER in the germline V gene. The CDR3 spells CASSQGTSSSYNEQFF. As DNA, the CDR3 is TGCGCCAGCAGCCAAGGGACTTCTAGCTCCTACAATGAGCAGTTCTTC.

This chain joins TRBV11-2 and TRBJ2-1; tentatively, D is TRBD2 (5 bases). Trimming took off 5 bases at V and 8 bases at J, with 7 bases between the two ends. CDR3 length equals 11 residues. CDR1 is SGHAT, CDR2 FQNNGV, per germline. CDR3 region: CASSLDYEQFF. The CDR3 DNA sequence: TGTGCCAGCAGCCTGGACTATGAGCAGTTCTTC.

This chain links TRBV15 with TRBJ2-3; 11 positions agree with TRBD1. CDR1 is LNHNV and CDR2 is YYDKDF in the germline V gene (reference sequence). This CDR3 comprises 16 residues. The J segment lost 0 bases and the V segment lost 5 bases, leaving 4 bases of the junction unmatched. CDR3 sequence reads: CATSLGQGASTDTQYF. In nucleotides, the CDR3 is TGTGCCACCAGCCTCGGACAGGGGGCTAGCACAGATACGCAGTATTTT.

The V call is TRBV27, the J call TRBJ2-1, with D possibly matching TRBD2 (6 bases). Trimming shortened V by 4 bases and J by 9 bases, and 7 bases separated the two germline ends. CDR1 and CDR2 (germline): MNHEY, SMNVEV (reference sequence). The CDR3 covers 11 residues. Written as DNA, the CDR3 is TGTGCCAGCAGTTACGGGGGTGAGCAGTTCTTC. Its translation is CASSYGGEQFF.

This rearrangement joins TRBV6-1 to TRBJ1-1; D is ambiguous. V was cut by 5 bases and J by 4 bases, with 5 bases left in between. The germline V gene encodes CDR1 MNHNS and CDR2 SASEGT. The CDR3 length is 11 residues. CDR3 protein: CASSFRTEAFF. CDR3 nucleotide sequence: TGTGCCAGCAGTTTCCGCACTGAAGCTTTCTTT.